This T cell receptor (beta chain) was retrieved from a study of radiation and T cells in renal cell carcinoma. The study's findings and limits: From baseline, blood top tumor clonotypes peaked at 2 weeks post-radiation.

Produced via immunoSEQ multiplex PCR; TCRdb's table is partial and in-frame only. Here the sample spans some 150,000 clones, 87% being singletons. Indicated time point: blood 2 weeks post-SBRT. The sample's treatment: 15 Gy SBRT to primary tumor, nephrectomy 4 weeks later. After SBRT, blood was collected at 2 and 4 weeks, plus baseline. This renal cell carcinoma was of the clear cell type. V shed 3 bases, J shed 0 bases, and the junction held 7 bases outside the gene matches. The CDR3 has 16 residues. Germline CDR1 is SGHRS and CDR2 is YFSETQ. For this clone: Its antigen is unidentified.

The chain employs TRBV5-1 and TRBJ2-7; TRBD1 aligns across 9 bases. The source material was blood, sampled from a patient whose treatment included radiotherapy and nephrectomy. This clonotype was sampled from a woman between 50 and 59 years old with renal cell carcinoma. The CDR3 sequence is CASSWRDRVSSYEQYF. The CDR3 nucleotides read TGCGCCAGCAGCTGGAGGGACAGGGTAAGCTCCTACGAGCAGTACTTC.